This T cell receptor (beta chain) derives from a study of chemoradiotherapy in HPV16-positive cancers. About the research overall: Functional T-cell assays on a couple of HPV16-positive patients' cells defined candidate HPV-specific clones and common TCR motifs.

This table comes from immunoSEQ multiplex PCR, and its TCRdb copy is limited to in-frame clones, with some not included. The sample contains around 14,000 clones, approximately 90% of which appear only once. This sequence was found in a human donor with HPV-associated anogenital cancer. Sample: blood, taken from a patient who underwent chemoradiotherapy.

In DNA form, the CDR3 reads TGTGCCTGGAGTAGGGGGGTCACAGATACGCAGTATTTT. It is translated as CAWSRGVTDTQYF. The chain joins TRBV30 to TRBJ2-3; perhaps D is TRBD1 or TRBD2 (6 bases each). Germline CDR1 is GTSNPN and CDR2 is SVGIG (reference sequence). The CDR3 loop spans 13 amino acids. Between the trimmed V and J ends, which lost 2 bases and 2 bases, there was a span of 8 bases.